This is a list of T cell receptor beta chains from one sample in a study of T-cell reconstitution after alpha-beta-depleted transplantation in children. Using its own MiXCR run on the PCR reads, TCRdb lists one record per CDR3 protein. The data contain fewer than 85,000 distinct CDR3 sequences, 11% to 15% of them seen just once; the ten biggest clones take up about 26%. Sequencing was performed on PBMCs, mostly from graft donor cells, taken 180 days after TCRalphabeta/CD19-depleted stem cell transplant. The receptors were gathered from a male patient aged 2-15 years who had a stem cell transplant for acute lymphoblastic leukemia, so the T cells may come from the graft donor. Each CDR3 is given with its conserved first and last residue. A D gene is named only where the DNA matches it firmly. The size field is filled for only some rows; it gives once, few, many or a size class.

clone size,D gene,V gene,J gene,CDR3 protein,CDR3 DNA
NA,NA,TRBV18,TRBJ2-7,CASSPPGRYEQYF,TGTGCCAGCTCACCACCCGGCAGATACGAGCAGTACTTC
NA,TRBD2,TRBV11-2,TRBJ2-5,CASSFAAGGQETQYF,TGTGCCAGCAGCTTTGCAGCGGGGGGGCAAGAGACCCAGTACTTC
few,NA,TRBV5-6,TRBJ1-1,CASRIAGTPNTEAFF,TGTGCCAGCCGAATTGCCGGGACACCGAACACTGAAGCTTTCTTT
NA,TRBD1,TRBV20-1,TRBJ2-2,CSALRGGVGTGELFF,TGCAGTGCTCTCCGAGGGGGCGTAGGGACCGGGGAGCTGTTTTTT
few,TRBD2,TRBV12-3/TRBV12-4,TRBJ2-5,CASKGLAGAGGQTQYF,TGTGCCAGCAAGGGACTAGCGGGAGCCGGTGGGCAGACCCAGTACTTC
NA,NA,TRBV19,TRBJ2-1,CASSIFYNEQFF,TGTGCCAGTAGTATATTTTACAATGAGCAGTTCTTC
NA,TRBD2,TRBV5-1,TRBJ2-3,CASSFSGNTDTQYF,TGCGCCAGCAGCTTTAGCGGGAACACAGATACGCAGTATTTT
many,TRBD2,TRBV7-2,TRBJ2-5,CASSPAGLAGKETQYF,TGTGCCAGCAGCCCCGCCGGACTAGCGGGAAAAGAGACCCAGTACTTC
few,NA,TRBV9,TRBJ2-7,CASSVGSSYEQYF,TGTGCCAGCAGCGTAGGCTCCTCTTACGAGCAGTACTTC
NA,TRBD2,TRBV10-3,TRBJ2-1,CAISGLAGPNEQFF,TGTGCCATTTCGGGACTAGCGGGCCCCAATGAGCAGTTCTTC
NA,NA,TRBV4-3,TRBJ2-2,CASSQPGSPLSNTGELFF,TGCGCCAGCAGCCAACCCGGGAGTCCCCTTTCGAACACCGGGGAGCTGTTTTTT
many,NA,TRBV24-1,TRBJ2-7,CATEDESSYEQYF,TGTGCCACCGAGGACGAGAGCTCCTACGAGCAGTACTTC
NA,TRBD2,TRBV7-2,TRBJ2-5,CASSFLAGRETQYF,TGTGCCAGCAGCTTTTTAGCGGGTCGAGAGACCCAGTACTTC
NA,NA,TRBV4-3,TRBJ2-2,CASSQDRLTGELFF,TGCGCCAGCAGCCAAGACAGGCTAACCGGGGAGCTGTTTTTT
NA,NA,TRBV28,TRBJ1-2,CASSIQIPNYGYTF,TGTGCCAGCAGTATACAGATACCCAACTATGGCTACACCTTC
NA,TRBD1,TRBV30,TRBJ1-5,CAWNRGSGNQPQHF,TGTGCCTGGAACAGGGGATCGGGCAATCAGCCCCAGCATTTT
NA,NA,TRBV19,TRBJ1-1,CASMDGENTEAFF,TGTGCCAGTATGGATGGAGAGAACACTGAAGCTTTCTTT
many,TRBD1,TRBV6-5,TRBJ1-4,CASSSWGGTGPNEKLFF,TGTGCCAGCAGTTCCTGGGGGGGGACAGGGCCTAATGAAAAACTGTTTTTT
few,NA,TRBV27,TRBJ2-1,CASTSGLRARGEQFF,TGTGCCAGCACCTCGGGACTCCGGGCGAGAGGTGAGCAGTTCTTC
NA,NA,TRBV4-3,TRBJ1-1,CASSQDRNLNTEAFF,TGCGCCAGCAGCCAAGACAGGAACTTGAACACTGAAGCTTTCTTT
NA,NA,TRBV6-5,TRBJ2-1,CASSYYYGVSSTPYNEQFF,TGTGCCAGCAGTTACTATTACGGGGTGAGCTCAACCCCTTACAATGAGCAGTTCTTC
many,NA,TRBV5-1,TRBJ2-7,CASSLGTPPYEQYF,TGCGCCAGCAGCTTGGGGACACCCCCCTACGAGCAGTACTTC
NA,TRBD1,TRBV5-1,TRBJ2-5,CASTKDRVETQYF,TGCGCCAGCACTAAGGACAGGGTCGAGACCCAGTACTTC
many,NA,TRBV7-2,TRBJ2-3,CASSLNSYTDTQYF,TGTGCCAGCAGCTTAAACAGCTACACAGATACGCAGTATTTT
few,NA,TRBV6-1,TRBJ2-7,CASYRGGEGYYEQYF,TGTGCCAGCTACCGAGGCGGAGAGGGATACTACGAGCAGTACTTC
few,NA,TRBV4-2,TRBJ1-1,CASSQDLGAEAFF,TGTGCCAGCAGCCAAGACCTCGGGGCTGAAGCTTTCTTT
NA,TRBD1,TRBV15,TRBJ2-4,CATGRGIAKNIQYF,TGTGCCACCGGCAGGGGGATTGCCAAAAACATTCAGTACTTC
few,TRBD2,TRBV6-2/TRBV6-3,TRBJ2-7,CASSGSGSGYEQYF,TGTGCCAGCAGTGGGAGCGGGAGTGGGTACGAGCAGTACTTC
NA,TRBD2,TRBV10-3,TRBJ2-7,CATGTSGPYEQYF,TGTGCCACTGGGACTAGCGGTCCCTACGAGCAGTACTTC
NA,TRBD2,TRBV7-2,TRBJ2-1,CASSSAGTLRDKQFF,TGTGCCAGCAGCTCAGCGGGGACGTTAAGAGATAAGCAGTTCTTC
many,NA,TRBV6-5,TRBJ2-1,CASSYSFYNEQFF,TGTGCCAGCAGTTACTCCTTCTACAATGAGCAGTTCTTC
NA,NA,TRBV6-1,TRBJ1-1,CASWLGRMNTEAFF,TGTGCCAGCTGGTTAGGGCGGATGAACACTGAAGCTTTCTTT
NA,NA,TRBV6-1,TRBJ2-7,CASSEVNGPLYEQYF,TGTGCCAGCAGTGAAGTGAACGGGCCCCTCTACGAGCAGTACTTC
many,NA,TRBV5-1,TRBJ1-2,CASSNHPSSVYYGYTF,TGCGCCAGCAGCAACCACCCAAGCTCTGTTTACTATGGCTACACCTTC
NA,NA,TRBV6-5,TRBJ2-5,CASSYSGGGETQYF,TGTGCCAGCAGTTACTCGGGCGGGGGCGAGACCCAGTACTTC
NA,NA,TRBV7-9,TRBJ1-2,CASSPRGALYNYGYTF,TGTGCCAGCAGTCCCCGGGGCGCCCTTTATAACTATGGCTACACCTTC
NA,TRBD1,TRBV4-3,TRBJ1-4,CASSQTGLIREKLFF,TGCGCCAGCAGCCAGACAGGGTTGATAAGGGAAAAACTGTTTTTT
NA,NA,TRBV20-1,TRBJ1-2,CSARTGGNGYTF,TGCAGTGCCCGGACCGGGGGGAATGGCTACACCTTC
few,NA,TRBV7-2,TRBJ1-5,CASSLRYVGTPKPQHF,TGTGCCAGCAGCTTAAGATACGTTGGCACACCGAAGCCCCAGCATTTT
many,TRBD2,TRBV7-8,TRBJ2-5,CASSTGTSAPGQYF,TGTGCCAGCAGCACCGGGACTAGCGCCCCCGGGCAGTACTTC
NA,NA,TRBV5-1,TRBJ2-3,CASSLDVSSTDTQYF,TGCGCCAGCAGCTTGGATGTCTCTAGCACAGATACGCAGTATTTT
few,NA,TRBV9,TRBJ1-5,CASSVAGSNQPQHF,TGTGCCAGCAGCGTAGCTGGAAGCAATCAGCCCCAGCATTTT
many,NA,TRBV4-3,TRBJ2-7,CASSQDSGGYQARSYEQYF,TGCGCCAGCAGCCAAGATAGTGGCGGCTACCAGGCTCGCTCCTACGAGCAGTACTTC
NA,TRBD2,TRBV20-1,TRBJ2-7,CSAKSGSTTYEQYF,TGCAGTGCTAAAAGCGGGAGCACCACCTACGAGCAGTACTTC
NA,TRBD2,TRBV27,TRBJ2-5,CASSPPGGQFQETQYF,TGTGCCAGCAGTCCTCCGGGAGGGCAGTTTCAAGAGACCCAGTACTTC
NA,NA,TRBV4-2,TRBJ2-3,CASSQVGQGGFTDTQYF,TGTGCCAGCAGCCAAGTGGGGCAAGGGGGGTTCACAGATACGCAGTATTTT